This T cell receptor beta chain was captured by sequencing in a study of T cells after yellow fever vaccination (dated by TCRdb to about 2019). The study in broad terms: Libraries from fractions with low cell numbers were prepared with the SMART-Seq v4 Ultra Low Input RNA kit. To follow T-cell clones before and after primary and booster YFV17D yellow fever vaccination, bulk TCR alpha and beta repertoires were sequenced over time. Two healthy male donors, one aged 18 to 30 and one aged 30 to 40 years, were included in the cohort. Blood samples were taken at several timepoints before and after primary and secondary immunization, and bulk PBMC replicates and cell subsets were isolated.

This clonotype was seen a few times. Its target antigen remains unknown. No base qualities exist here, and no much larger clone lies one base off it. What the study reported, not specific to this receptor: Most clones expanded after primary vaccination (approximately 97% of CD4 and around 89% of CD8) were re-detected after the booster, suggesting that broad memory maintenance occurred. Computational filtering was needed because FACS-sorted repertoires could contain abundant contaminating clonotypes from the bulk population. The secondary T-cell response was weaker than the primary response but faster, peaking on day 5 instead of day 15. A small fraction of clonotypes appeared in both the CD4 and CD8 compartments, likely as a result of convergent recombination. Because the study included only two donors, the extent to which the findings can be generalized is limited.

The germline V gene supplies CDR1 MDHEN and CDR2 SYDVKM. Clipping removes 5 bases from V and 0 bases from J, with 8 as the unmatched junction base count. Taken from cysteine to phenylalanine, the CDR3 has 16 residues. Only the CDR3 DNA stays, 48 bases, in frame from base 1. The sequencer was an Illumina NovaSeq 6000. Synthesis of TCR cDNA relied on 5'RACE template switching, a step that introduced a universal primer site along with unique molecular identifiers. cDNA synthesis was primed from both the TCR alpha and TCR beta constant segments. Library amplification used two PCR steps, and the second PCR step added sample barcodes and sequencing adapters. Sequencing of libraries was done on Illumina HiSeq 2500 (2x100 bp) or NovaSeq (2x150 bp). The paper's processing steps were these. Demultiplexing of reads and collapsing into UMI consensus sequences were performed with MIGEC, and V(D)J alignment was carried out with MiXCR. Clonotypes responding to the vaccine were identified with edgeR on replicate PBMC samples, with the criteria of FDR below 0.01 and a log2 fold change above 5 up to day 15. Bulk clonotypes were assigned CD4 or CD8 identity according to which sequenced CD4 or CD8 repertoire held them at higher abundance. TCRdb passed the public sequencing reads through fastp at Q25 and MiXCR, retaining productive beta sequences. Entries are consolidated by CDR3 protein sequence, retaining the most common genes and DNA. The V and J calls were determined by TCRdb, not by the authors. The sample has more than 300,000 distinct CDR3 sequences on record, about 10% of them singletons. Of the sample, approximately 3% is held by the ten largest clones.

According to the study, the label for this sample's treatment or condition signals: live attenuated yellow fever vaccine strain. A standard Ficoll-Paque protocol was used to isolate PBMCs from peripheral blood. Dynabeads CD4 and CD8 positive selection kits were used to isolate CD4 and CD8 T-cell fractions. RNA was extracted with TriZol from bulk PBMCs, CD4 and CD8 fractions, and dextramer-positive and dextramer-negative fractions. The source was CD4+ T cells sorted from PBMCs, collected 45 days after the yellow fever booster vaccination. This TCR derives from a man between 18 and 35 years old who received the YFV17D yellow fever vaccine. This chain is built from TRBV28 and TRBJ2-3, and 7 bases in between align with TRBD2. CDR3 region: CASSGGGHRSTDTQYF. The DNA is TGTGCCAGCAGTGGGGGGGGTCACCGGAGCACAGATACGCAGTATTTT. With all but the CDR3 taken from the reference TRBV28 and TRBJ2-3 genes, the full variable domain is: DVKVTQSSRYLVKRTGEKVFLECVQDMDHENMFWYRQDPGLGLRLIYFSYDVKMKEKGDIPEGYSVSREKKERFSLILESASTNQTSMYLCASSGGGHRSTDTQYFGPGTRLTVL.